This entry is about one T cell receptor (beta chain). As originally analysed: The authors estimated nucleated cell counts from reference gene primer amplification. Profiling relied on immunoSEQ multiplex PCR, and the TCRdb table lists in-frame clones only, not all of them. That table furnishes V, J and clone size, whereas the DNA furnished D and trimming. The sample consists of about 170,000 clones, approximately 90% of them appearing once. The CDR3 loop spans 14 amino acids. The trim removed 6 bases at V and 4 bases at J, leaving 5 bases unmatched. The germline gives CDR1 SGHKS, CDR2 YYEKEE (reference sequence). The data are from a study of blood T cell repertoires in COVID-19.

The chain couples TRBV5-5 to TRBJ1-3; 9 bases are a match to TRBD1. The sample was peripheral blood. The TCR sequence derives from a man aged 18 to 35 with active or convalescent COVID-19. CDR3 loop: CASKGQGSGNTIYF. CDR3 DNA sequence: TGTGCCAGCAAAGGACAGGGGTCCGGAAACACCATATATTTT.